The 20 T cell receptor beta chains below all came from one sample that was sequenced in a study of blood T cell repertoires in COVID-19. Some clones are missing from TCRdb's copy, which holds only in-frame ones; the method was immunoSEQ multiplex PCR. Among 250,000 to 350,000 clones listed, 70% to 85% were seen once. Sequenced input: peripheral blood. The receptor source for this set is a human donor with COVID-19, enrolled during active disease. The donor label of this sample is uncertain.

The CDR3 is CSQGGYNEQFF. CDR3 DNA: TGCAGTCAGGGCGGTTACAATGAGCAGTTCTTC. The V and J genes are TRBV20-1 and TRBJ2-1, with D perhaps matching TRBD1 (5 bases). Trimming cost V 8 bases and J 4 bases, with 9 bases left between them. CDR1 DFQATT and CDR2 SNEGSKA come from the germline V gene (reference sequence). CDR3 length equals 11 residues.

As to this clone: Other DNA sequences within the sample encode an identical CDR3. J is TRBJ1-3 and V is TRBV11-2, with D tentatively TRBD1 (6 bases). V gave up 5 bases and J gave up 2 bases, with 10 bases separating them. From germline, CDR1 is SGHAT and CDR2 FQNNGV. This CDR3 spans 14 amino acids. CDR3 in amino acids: CASSPTGPGNTIYF. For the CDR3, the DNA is TGTGCCAGCAGCCCGACAGGCCCTGGAAACACCATATATTTT.

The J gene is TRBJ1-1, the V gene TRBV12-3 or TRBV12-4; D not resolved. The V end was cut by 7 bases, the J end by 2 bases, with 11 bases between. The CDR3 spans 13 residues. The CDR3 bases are TGTGCCAGCACCTTAAGACTCAACACTGAAGCTTTCTTT. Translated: CASTLRLNTEAFF.

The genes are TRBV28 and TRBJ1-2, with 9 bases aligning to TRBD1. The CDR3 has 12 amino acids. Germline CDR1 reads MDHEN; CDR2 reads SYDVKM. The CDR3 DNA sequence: TGTGCGATCGGGACAGGGATGGATGGCTACACCTTC. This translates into CAIGTGMDGYTF.

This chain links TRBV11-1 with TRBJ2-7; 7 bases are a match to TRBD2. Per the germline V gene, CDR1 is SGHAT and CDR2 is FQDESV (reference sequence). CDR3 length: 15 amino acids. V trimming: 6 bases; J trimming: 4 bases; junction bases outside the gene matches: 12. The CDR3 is CASRPTGTIDYEQYF. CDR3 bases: TGTGCCAGCAGGCCCACCGGGACTATCGATTACGAGCAGTACTTC. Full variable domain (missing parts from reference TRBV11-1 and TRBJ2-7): EAEVAQSPRYKITEKSQAVAFWCDPISGHATLYWYRQILGQGPELLVQFQDESVVDDSQLPKDRFSAERLKGVDSTLKIQPAELGDSAMYLCASRPTGTIDYEQYFGPGTRLTVT.

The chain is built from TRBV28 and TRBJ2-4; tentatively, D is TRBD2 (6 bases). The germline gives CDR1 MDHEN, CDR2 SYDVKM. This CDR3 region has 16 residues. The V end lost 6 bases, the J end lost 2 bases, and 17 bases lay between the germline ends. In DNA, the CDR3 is TGTGCCAGCAGAAATCCATCCGGGGACTCCAAAAACATTCAGTACTTC. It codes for CASRNPSGDSKNIQYF.

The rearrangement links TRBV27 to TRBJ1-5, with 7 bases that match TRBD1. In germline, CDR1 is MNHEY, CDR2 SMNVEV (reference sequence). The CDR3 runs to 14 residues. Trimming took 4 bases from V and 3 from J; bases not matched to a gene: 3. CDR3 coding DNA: TGTGCCAGCAGTTCGGGACAGAACAATCAGCCCCAGCATTTT. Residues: CASSSGQNNQPQHF.

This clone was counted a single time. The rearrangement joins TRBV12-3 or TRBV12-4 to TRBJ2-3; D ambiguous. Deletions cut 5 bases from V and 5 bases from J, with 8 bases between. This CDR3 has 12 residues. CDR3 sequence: CASSVSLDTQYF. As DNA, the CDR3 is TGTGCCAGCAGTGTATCCTTAGATACGCAGTATTTT.

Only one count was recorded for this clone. CDR3 residues: CATSSVAGTNYEQYF. The CDR3 nucleotides are TGTGCCACCAGCAGCGTAGCCGGGACTAACTACGAGCAGTACTTC. V and J are TRBV15 and TRBJ2-7, with 7 bases that match TRBD2. CDR1 LNHNV and CDR2 YYDKDF come from the germline V gene (reference sequence). This CDR3 has 15 amino acids. With 3 bases clipped from V and 3 bases from J, the junction kept 8 bases outside the gene matches.

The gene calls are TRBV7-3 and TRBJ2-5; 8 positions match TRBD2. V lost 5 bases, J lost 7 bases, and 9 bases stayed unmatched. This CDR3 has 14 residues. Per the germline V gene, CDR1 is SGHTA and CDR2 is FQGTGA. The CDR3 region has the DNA TGTGCCAGCAGCCTCACCGGGACTAGTGGGACCCAGTACTTC. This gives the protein CASSLTGTSGTQYF.

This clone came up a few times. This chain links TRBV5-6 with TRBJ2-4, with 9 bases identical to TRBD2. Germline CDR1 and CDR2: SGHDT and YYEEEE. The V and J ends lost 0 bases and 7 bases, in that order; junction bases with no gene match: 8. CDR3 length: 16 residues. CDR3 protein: CASSLGLAGVSNIQYF. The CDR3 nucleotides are TGTGCCAGCAGCTTGGGTTTAGCGGGAGTTAGTAACATTCAGTACTTC.

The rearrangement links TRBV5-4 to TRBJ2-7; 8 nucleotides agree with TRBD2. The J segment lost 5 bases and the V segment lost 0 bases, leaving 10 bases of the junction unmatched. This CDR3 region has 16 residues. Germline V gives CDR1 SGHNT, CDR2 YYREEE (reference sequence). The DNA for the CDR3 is TGTGCCAGCAGCTTGGGTCGCGGGACTAGTCCCCACGAGCAGTACTTC. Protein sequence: CASSLGRGTSPHEQYF.

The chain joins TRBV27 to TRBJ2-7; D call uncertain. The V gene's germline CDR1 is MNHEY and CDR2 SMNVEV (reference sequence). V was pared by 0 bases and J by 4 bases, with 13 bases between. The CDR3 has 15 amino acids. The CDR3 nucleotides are TGTGCCAGCAGTTTATCGCCCGGGTTTTATTACGAGCAGTACTTC. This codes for CASSLSPGFYYEQYF.

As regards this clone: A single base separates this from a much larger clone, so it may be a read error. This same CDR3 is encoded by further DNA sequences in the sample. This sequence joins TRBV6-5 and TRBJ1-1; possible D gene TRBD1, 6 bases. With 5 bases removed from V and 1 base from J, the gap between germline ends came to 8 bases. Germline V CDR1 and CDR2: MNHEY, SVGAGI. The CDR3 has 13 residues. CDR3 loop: CASSRTANTEAFF. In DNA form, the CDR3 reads TGTGCCAGCAGTAGGACAGCGAACACTGAAGCTTTCTTT.

The CDR3 sequence: CASSKANSGTIDNEQFF. The CDR3 DNA reads as TGTGCCAGCAGCAAAGCTAATAGCGGGACTATCGACAATGAGCAGTTCTTC. The rearrangement links TRBV21-1 to TRBJ2-1; the table names TRBD2, a call not compared with the DNA. TRBV21-1 is a listed pseudogene. The CDR3 is 17 residues long.

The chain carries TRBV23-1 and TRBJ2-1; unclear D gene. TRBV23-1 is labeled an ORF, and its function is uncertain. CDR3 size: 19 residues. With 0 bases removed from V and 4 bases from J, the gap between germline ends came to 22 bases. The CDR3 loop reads CASSQSVGKRLIGYNEQFF. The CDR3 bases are TGCGCCAGCAGTCAATCTGTAGGAAAGCGTCTCATTGGGTACAATGAGCAGTTCTTC.

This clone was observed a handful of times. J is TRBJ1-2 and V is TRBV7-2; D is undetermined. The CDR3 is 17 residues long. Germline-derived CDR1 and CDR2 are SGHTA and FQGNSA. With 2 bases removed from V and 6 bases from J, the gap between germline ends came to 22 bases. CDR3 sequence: CASSLSSHPAVGDGYTF. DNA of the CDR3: TGTGCCAGCAGCTTATCTTCACATCCGGCCGTCGGGGATGGCTACACCTTC.

DNA for the CDR3: TGTGCCAGCAGCCACCTAATAGGGGACACACTCTACTACGAGCAGTACTTC. It translates to CASSHLIGDTLYYEQYF. J is TRBJ2-7 and V is TRBV4-2; D possibly corresponds to TRBD1 (6 bases). The CDR3 is 17 amino acids. With 3 bases removed from V and 3 bases from J, the gap between germline ends came to 21 bases. Germline V gene data show CDR1 as LGHNA and CDR2 as YNFKEQ.

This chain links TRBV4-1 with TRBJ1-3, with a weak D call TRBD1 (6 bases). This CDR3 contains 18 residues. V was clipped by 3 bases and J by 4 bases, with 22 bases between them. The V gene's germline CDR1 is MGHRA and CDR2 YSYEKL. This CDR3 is CASSQTPSGGRRGNTIYF. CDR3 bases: TGCGCCAGCAGCCAGACCCCCTCGGGGGGCCGTCGAGGAAACACCATATATTTT.

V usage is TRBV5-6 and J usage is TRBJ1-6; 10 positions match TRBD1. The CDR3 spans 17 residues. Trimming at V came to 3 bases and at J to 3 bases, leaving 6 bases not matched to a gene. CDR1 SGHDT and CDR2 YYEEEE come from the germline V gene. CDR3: CASSWGTGAGYNSPLHF. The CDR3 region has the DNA TGTGCCAGCAGCTGGGGGACAGGGGCCGGCTATAATTCACCCCTCCACTTT.